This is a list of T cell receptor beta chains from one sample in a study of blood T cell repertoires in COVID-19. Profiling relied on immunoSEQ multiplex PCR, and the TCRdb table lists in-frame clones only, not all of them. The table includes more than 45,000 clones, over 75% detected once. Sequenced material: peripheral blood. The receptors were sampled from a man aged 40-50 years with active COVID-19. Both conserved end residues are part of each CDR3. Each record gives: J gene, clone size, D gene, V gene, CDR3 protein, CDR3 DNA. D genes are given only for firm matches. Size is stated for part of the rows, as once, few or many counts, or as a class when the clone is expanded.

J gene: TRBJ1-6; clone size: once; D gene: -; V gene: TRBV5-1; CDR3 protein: CASSLEGLAGNSPLHF; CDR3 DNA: TGCGCCAGCAGCTTAGAGGGGTTAGCGGGGAATTCACCCCTCCACTTT
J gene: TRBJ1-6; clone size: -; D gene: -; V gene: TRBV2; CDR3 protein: CASTTGTVNSPLHF; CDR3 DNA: TGTGCCAGCACAACAGGGACGGTAAATTCACCCCTCCACTTT
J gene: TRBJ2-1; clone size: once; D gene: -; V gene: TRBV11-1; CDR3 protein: CASSLATGRVGEQFF; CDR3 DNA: TGTGCCAGCAGCTTAGCTACAGGGAGAGTAGGTGAGCAGTTCTTC
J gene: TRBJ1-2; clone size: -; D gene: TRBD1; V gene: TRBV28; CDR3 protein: CASSSGGNNYGYTF; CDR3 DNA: TGTGCCAGCAGTTCAGGGGGCAACAACTATGGCTACACCTTC
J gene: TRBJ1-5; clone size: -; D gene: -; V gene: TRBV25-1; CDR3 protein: CASSESSGDGQPQHF; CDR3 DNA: TGTGCCAGCAGTGAATCCTCGGGGGACGGTCAGCCCCAGCATTTT
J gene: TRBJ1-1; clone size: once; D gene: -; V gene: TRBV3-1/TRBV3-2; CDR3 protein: CASRKGEGGRGAFF; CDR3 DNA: TGTGCCAGCAGGAAAGGGGAGGGGGGAAGGGGAGCTTTCTTT
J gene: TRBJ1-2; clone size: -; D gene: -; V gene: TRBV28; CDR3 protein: CASSLTRERGYTF; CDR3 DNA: TGTGCCAGCAGTTTGACCAGGGAAAGGGGCTACACCTTC
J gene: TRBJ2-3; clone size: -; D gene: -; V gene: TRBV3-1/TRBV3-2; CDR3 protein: CASSLVKDTQYF; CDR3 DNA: TGTGCCAGCAGCCTAGTGAAAGATACGCAGTATTTT
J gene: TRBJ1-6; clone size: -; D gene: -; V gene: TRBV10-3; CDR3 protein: CAISESGDSPLHF; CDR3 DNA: TGTGCCATCAGTGAGTCGGGCGATTCACCCCTCCACTTT
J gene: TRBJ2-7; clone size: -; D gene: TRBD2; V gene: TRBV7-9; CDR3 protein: CASSFSGRSYEQYF; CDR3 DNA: TGTGCCAGCAGCTTCAGCGGGAGGTCCTACGAGCAGTACTTC
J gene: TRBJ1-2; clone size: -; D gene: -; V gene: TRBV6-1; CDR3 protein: CASSEPGVYGYTF; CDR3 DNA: TGTGCCAGCAGTGAACCAGGGGTCTATGGCTACACCTTC
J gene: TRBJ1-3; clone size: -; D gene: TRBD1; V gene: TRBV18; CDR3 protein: CASSPGQGTRNTIYF; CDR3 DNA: TGTGCCAGCTCACCCGGACAGGGGACAAGAAACACCATATATTTT
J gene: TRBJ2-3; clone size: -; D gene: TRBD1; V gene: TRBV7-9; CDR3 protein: CASSFTGGKDTQYF; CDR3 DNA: TGTGCCAGCAGCTTTACAGGGGGTAAAGATACGCAGTATTTT
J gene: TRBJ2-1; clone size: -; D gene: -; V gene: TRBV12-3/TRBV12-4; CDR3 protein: CASSPEDEQFF; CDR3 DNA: TGTGCCAGCAGCCCAGAGGATGAGCAGTTCTTC
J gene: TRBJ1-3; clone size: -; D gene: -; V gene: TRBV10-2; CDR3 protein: CASSEAGSGNTIYF; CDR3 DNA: TGCGCCAGCAGTGAGGCGGGATCTGGAAACACCATATATTTT
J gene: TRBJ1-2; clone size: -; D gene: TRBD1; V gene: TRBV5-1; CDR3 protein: CASSWGTGGNYGYTF; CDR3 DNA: TGCGCCAGCAGCTGGGGAACAGGGGGGAACTATGGCTACACCTTC
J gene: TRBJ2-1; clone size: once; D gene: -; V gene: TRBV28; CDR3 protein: CASSLWQGELVTYNEQFF; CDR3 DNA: TGTGCCAGCAGTTTATGGCAGGGTGAACTTGTAACCTACAATGAGCAGTTCTTC
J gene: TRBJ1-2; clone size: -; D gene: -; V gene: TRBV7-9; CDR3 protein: CASSLLQAHNYGYTF; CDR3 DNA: TGTGCCAGCAGCTTATTACAGGCGCATAACTATGGCTACACCTTC
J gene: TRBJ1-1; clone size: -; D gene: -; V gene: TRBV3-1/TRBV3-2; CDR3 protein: CASSRMDRVTEAFF; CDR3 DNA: TGTGCCAGCAGCCGGATGGACAGAGTAACTGAAGCTTTCTTT
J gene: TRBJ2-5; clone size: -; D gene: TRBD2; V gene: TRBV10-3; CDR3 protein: CAIRPGLAGGGETQYF; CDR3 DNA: TGTGCCATCAGGCCGGGACTAGCGGGCGGGGGAGAGACCCAGTACTTC
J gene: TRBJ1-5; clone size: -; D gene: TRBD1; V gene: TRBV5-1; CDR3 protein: CASSSDRVHQPQHF; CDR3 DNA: TGCGCCAGCAGCTCTGACAGGGTACATCAGCCCCAGCATTTT
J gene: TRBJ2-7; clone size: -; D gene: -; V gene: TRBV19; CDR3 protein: CASSPLGLAEQYF; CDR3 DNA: TGTGCCAGTAGTCCTTTGGGACTCGCCGAGCAGTACTTC
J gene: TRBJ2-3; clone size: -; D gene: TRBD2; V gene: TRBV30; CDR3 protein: CAWSRGASGSDTQYF; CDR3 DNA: TGTGCCTGGAGTAGGGGGGCTAGCGGGAGTGATACGCAGTATTTT
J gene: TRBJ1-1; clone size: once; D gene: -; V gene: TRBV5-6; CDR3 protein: CASSLVAGPTEAFF; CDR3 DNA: TGTGCCAGCAGCTTGGTCGCGGGACCCACTGAAGCTTTCTTT
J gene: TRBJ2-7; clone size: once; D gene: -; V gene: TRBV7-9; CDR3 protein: CASSLGAAGSSYEQYF; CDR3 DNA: TGTGCCAGCAGCTTAGGGGCGGCGGGGAGCTCCTACGAGCAGTACTTC
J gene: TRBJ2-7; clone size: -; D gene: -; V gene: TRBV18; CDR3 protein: CASSPQGREQYF; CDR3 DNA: TGTGCCAGCTCACCTCAGGGGCGCGAGCAGTACTTC
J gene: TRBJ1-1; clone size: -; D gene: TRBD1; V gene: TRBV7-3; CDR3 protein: CASSGQGPGTEAFF; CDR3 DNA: TGTGCCAGCAGCGGACAGGGGCCCGGCACTGAAGCTTTCTTT
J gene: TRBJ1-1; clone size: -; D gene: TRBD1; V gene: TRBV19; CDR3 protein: CASSIFSGTGVTEAFF; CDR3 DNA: TGTGCCAGTAGTATTTTTTCCGGGACAGGGGTGACTGAAGCTTTCTTT
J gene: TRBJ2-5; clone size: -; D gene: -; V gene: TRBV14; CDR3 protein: CASRGAGGETQYF; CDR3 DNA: TGTGCCAGCAGGGGCGCCGGGGGAGAGACCCAGTACTTC
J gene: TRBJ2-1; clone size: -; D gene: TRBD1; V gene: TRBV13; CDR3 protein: CASSLEGQGVNEQFF; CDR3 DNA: TGTGCCAGCAGCTTAGAGGGACAGGGGGTCAATGAGCAGTTCTTC
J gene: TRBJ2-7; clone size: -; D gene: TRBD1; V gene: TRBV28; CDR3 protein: CASSPYRDRERYEQYF; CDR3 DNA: TGTGCCAGCAGCCCTTACCGGGACAGGGAACGGTACGAGCAGTACTTC
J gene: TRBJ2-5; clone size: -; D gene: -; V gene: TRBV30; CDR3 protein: CAWRRGVSGETQYF; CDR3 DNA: TGTGCCTGGAGAAGGGGTGTGTCTGGGGAGACCCAGTACTTC
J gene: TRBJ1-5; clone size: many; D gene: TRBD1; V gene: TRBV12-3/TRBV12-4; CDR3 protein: CASSRQGGQPQHF; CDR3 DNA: TGTGCCAGCAGTAGACAGGGAGGACAGCCCCAGCATTTT
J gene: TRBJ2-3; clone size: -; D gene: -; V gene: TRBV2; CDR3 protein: CASSAAQGHSTDTQYF; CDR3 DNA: TGTGCCAGCAGCGCTGCACAGGGACATAGCACAGATACGCAGTATTTT
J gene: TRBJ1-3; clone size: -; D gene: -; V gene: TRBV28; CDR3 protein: CATIASTSGNTIYF; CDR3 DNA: TGTGCCACCATAGCCTCTACCTCTGGAAACACCATATATTTT
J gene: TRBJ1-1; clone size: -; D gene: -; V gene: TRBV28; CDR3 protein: CASSYAGRETEAFF; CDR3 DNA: TGTGCCAGCAGTTATGCAGGGAGGGAAACTGAAGCTTTCTTT
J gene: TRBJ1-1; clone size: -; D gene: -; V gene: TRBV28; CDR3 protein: CASSHRDSPNPNTEAFF; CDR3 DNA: TGTGCCAGCAGTCACAGGGATTCACCAAACCCTAACACTGAAGCTTTCTTT
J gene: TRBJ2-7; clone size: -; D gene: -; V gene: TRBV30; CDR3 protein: CAWSVGTNEQYF; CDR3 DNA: TGTGCCTGGAGTGTCGGGACAAATGAGCAGTACTTC